Below, 22 T cell receptor beta chains from the same sample are listed, as sequenced in a study of T-cell memory formation after mild COVID-19. TCRdb recomputed calls from the 5' RACE reads with MiXCR, one row per CDR3 protein. The table has 200,000 to 300,000 distinct CDR3 sequences, 16% seen once. The sample taken for sequencing was PBMCs or a T cell subset sorted from them (not recorded which). These receptors were taken from a man aged 18 to 30 who had mild COVID-19 (a few samples of this study predate the infection). Cell type and time point are not known.

This chain connects TRBV6-5 to TRBJ1-2; D gene uncertain. CDR3 length: 13 amino acids. Germline CDR1 and CDR2: MNHEY and SVGAGI. The V and J ends lost 2 bases and 5 bases respectively, with 9 bases between them. CDR3 DNA sequence: TGTGCCAGCAGTTACCCCGGACGGTATGGCTACACCTTC. Protein product: CASSYPGRYGYTF.

This chain connects TRBV27 to TRBJ2-5, with D possibly matching TRBD2 (5 bases). V shed 2 bases and J shed 10 bases, with 17 bases lying between them. This CDR3 is 14 amino acids long. Germline V gene lookup returns CDR1 MNHEY and CDR2 SMNVEV (reference sequence). The CDR3 reads CASSLLAGPGDQYF. The DNA for the CDR3 is TGTGCCAGCAGTTTACTGGCGGGCCCGGGCGACCAGTACTTC.

There are a few counts of this clonotype. The J gene is TRBJ2-7, the V gene TRBV28; TRBD2 is a possible D gene (6 bases). V lost 2 bases and J lost 6, with 8 bases in between. Germline-derived CDR1 and CDR2 are MDHEN and SYDVKM. There are 12 residues in the CDR3. CDR3 DNA: TGTGCCAGCAGTTTAAAGGGAGGCGAGCAGTACGTC. This encodes CASSLKGGEQYV.

This clonotype was counted only a few times. V gene TRBV7-2 combines with J gene TRBJ1-6; D is undetermined. The CDR3 length is 15 residues. The germline V and J ends were trimmed by 0 bases and 3 bases, with 6 bases remaining between them. Germline V gene sequence: CDR1 SGHTA, CDR2 FQGNSA. CDR3 protein: CASSLAAVYNSPLHF. The CDR3 bases are TGTGCCAGCAGCTTAGCTGCAGTCTATAATTCACCCCTCCACTTT.

The V gene is TRBV6-2 or TRBV6-3, the J gene TRBJ2-1; 9 positions agree with TRBD2. The CDR3 spans 13 residues. Germline V lookup: CDR1 MNHEY, CDR2 SVGEGT. Trimming cost V 7 bases and J 6 bases; bases outside gene matches: 4. The CDR3 nucleotides are TGTGCCAGCACCGGGACTAGCCCCAATGAGCAGTTCTTC. Translating it yields CASTGTSPNEQFF.

This clonotype was seen a handful of times. V is TRBV2 and J is TRBJ1-6; tentatively, D is TRBD1 (5 bases). The CDR3 has 13 residues. Per germline, CDR1 SNHLY and CDR2 FYNNEI. Trimming cost V 6 bases and J 9 bases, with 12 bases left between them. The CDR3 nucleotides read TGTGCCAGCAGAGGGGAGGTTGGTTCACCCCTCCACTTT. This sequence encodes CASRGEVGSPLHF.

This chain joins TRBV11-2 and TRBJ2-1; the D gene is possibly TRBD2 (6 bases). This CDR3 has 15 residues. V was cut by 0 bases and J by 6 bases, with 12 bases left in between. CDR1 is SGHAT and CDR2 is FQNNGV in the germline V gene. The CDR3 protein is CASSLDAGNFNEQFF. DNA for the CDR3: TGTGCCAGCAGCTTAGATGCGGGGAATTTCAATGAGCAGTTCTTC. The full variable domain, in which reference TRBV11-2 and TRBJ2-1 provide the parts outside the CDR3, is EAGVAQSPRYKIIEKRQSVAFWCNPISGHATLYWYQQILGQGPKLLIQFQNNGVVDDSQLPKDRFSAERLKGVDSTLKIQPAKLEDSAVYLCASSLDAGNFNEQFFGPGTRLTVL.

This sequence joins TRBV4-3 and TRBJ2-1, with no clear D. V was clipped by 1 base and J by 5 bases, with 12 bases between them. Germline V gene data show CDR1 as LGHNA and CDR2 as YSLEER. There are 15 residues in the CDR3. CDR3 sequence reads: CASSQVRLVDNEQFF. CDR3 nucleotide sequence: TGCGCCAGCAGCCAAGTACGCCTTGTAGACAATGAGCAGTTCTTC.

This chain uses TRBV6-5 with TRBJ2-2, with TRBD2 identical over 9 bases. The germline V gene has CDR1 MNHEY and CDR2 SVGAGI. CDR3 length equals 17 residues. The J segment lost 0 bases and the V segment lost 0 bases, leaving 2 bases of the junction unmatched. DNA for the CDR3: TGTGCCAGCAGTTACTCTGGACTAGCGACGAACACCGGGGAGCTGTTTTTT. Encoded protein: CASSYSGLATNTGELFF.

This clonotype was seen a handful of times. The chain joins TRBV20-1 to TRBJ1-5; D remains unclear. The V and J ends lost 0 bases and 0 bases respectively, with 9 bases between them. The CDR3 extends over 15 amino acids. Germline V gene data show CDR1 as DFQATT and CDR2 as SNEGSKA (reference sequence). The CDR3 region is CSARDRRNSNQPQHF. For the CDR3, the DNA is TGCAGTGCTAGAGATCGCCGGAATAGCAATCAGCCCCAGCATTTT.

This clonotype was picked up a small number of times. This chain joins TRBV6-2 or TRBV6-3 and TRBJ2-1; D might be TRBD2 (6 bases). This CDR3 comprises 17 residues. V was shortened by 1 base and J by 5 bases, with 18 bases between the two germline ends. CDR1 is MNHEY, CDR2 SVGEGT, per germline. CDR3 amino acids: CASSYWALALPDNEQFF. CDR3 DNA sequence: TGTGCCAGCAGTTACTGGGCCCTAGCGCTTCCTGACAATGAGCAGTTCTTC.

CDR3 nucleotides: TGCAGCGTTGAATCACAGGTGGACTATGGCTACACCTTC. It specifies CSVESQVDYGYTF. The chain links TRBV29-1 to TRBJ1-2; tentatively, D is TRBD1 (5 bases). The V gene's germline CDR1 is SQVTM and CDR2 ANQGSEA. V lost 2 bases, J lost 3 bases, and 10 bases lay in between. The CDR3 consists of 13 residues.

This clonotype appeared a few times. This rearrangement joins TRBV10-3 to TRBJ2-3, with 8 nucleotides matching TRBD1. Trimming took 10 bases from V and 4 from J; bases not matched to a gene: 10. There are 14 residues in the CDR3. Germline CDR1 ENHRY, CDR2 SYGVKD. The CDR3 sequence: CATEGAGGSDTQYF. The CDR3 nucleotides are TGTGCCACGGAGGGGGCAGGGGGCTCAGATACGCAGTATTTT.

The V and J genes are TRBV7-8 and TRBJ1-1; TRBD1 agrees at 7 bases. J gave up 4 bases and V 1 base, and 6 bases lay outside the gene matches. Germline V CDR1 and CDR2: SGHVS, FQNEAQ. The CDR3 sequence is 15 residues long. The chain's CDR3 is CASSLEYRGFTEAFF. In nucleotides, the CDR3 is TGTGCCAGCAGCTTAGAATACAGGGGTTTCACTGAAGCTTTCTTT.

This clonotype has more than one count but fewer than ten. This sequence joins TRBV15 and TRBJ2-1; 9 nucleotides align to TRBD2. V was clipped by 0 bases and J by 0 bases; unmatched bases: 6. Germline CDR1 and CDR2: LNHNV and YYDKDF (reference sequence). CDR3 length: 18 amino acids. As DNA, the CDR3 is TGTGCCACCAGCAGAGATACCGCGGGGGGGCTCTCCTACAATGAGCAGTTCTTC. Translation: CATSRDTAGGLSYNEQFF.

The chain couples TRBV9 to TRBJ1-4; D may be TRBD1 (6 bases). The V and J ends lost 3 bases and 3 bases respectively, with 12 bases between them. Germline CDR1 reads SGDLS; CDR2 reads YYNGEE. The CDR3 spans 15 residues. CDR3 protein: CASSDGGASNEKLFF. The CDR3 DNA sequence: TGTGCCAGCAGCGATGGGGGGGCCTCTAATGAAAAACTGTTTTTT.

This clonotype has only a few counts. The chain recombines TRBV10-2 with TRBJ1-2; D is unresolved. The germline CDR1 and CDR2 sequences are WSHSY and SAAADI. CDR3 length: 13 amino acids. The V and J ends lost 3 bases and 5 bases respectively, with 10 bases between them. CDR3 residues: CASSDGGLYGYTF. The CDR3 DNA reads TGCGCCAGCAGTGACGGAGGACTGTATGGCTACACCTTC.

This clonotype occurred a few times. The chain employs TRBV7-9 and TRBJ2-2; D might be TRBD2 (5 bases). Germline assignment: CDR1 SEHNR and CDR2 FQNEAQ (reference sequence). The CDR3 loop spans 12 amino acids. V lost 5 bases and J 9 bases, leaving 10 bases between the germline ends. The CDR3 region has the DNA TGTGCCAGCAGCCGTCCCGGGAGGGAGCTGTTTTTT. Residues: CASSRPGRELFF.

Ten or more counts support this clonotype. The gene calls are TRBV4-1 and TRBJ2-7; no clear D gene. The germline gives CDR1 MGHRA, CDR2 YSYEKL. Trimming shortened V by 0 bases and J by 4 bases, and 13 bases separated the two germline ends. The CDR3 covers 15 residues. CDR3 amino acids: CASSQDPGYIYEQYF. In DNA form, the CDR3 reads TGCGCCAGCAGCCAAGATCCGGGCTACATATACGAGCAGTACTTC.

The chain recombines TRBV10-2 with TRBJ2-5, with D maybe TRBD2 (6 bases). Trimming shortened V by 10 bases and J by 4 bases, and 19 bases separated the two germline ends. The CDR3 is 14 amino acids. Germline V gives CDR1 WSHSY, CDR2 SAAADI. DNA of the CDR3: TGCGCCACCGCGTATGACGGGGGACGAGAGACCCAGTACTTC. This codes for CATAYDGGRETQYF.

This clonotype was counted only a few times. The chain uses TRBV4-3 and TRBJ1-2; 8 nucleotides match TRBD1. Germline assignment: CDR1 LGHNA and CDR2 YSLEER. Trimming at V came to 4 bases and at J to 7 bases, leaving 11 bases not matched to a gene. This CDR3 spans 15 amino acids. CDR3 bases: TGCGCCAGCAGCCGAGGGTTGGGGACAGGCGGTGGCTACACCTTC. Protein sequence: CASSRGLGTGGGYTF.

This clonotype was counted between two and nine times. V usage is TRBV29-1 and J usage is TRBJ1-1, with no clear D. V dropped 7 bases and J dropped 4 bases, with 13 bases sitting between them. The CDR3 consists of 12 residues. Germline V CDR1 and CDR2: SQVTM, ANQGSEA. CDR3 loop: CSASAGLTEAFF. CDR3 nucleotides: TGCAGCGCCAGCGCCGGCCTCACTGAAGCTTTCTTT.